Detailed here is one TCR beta chain. The antigen is not known. Ahead of thyroid surgery, no patient had received treatment of any kind. This specimen comes from a study of metastatic and nonmetastatic thyroid tumors. On the study more broadly: From malignant and benign thyroid patients, repertoires in blood and in tumor or nodule tissue were compared.

Findings and caveats of the study: TCR beta diversity was reportedly significantly higher in malignant thyroid tumors than benign nodules, in blood and tumor.

Per the germline V gene, CDR1 is SGHTA and CDR2 is FQGTGA. The CDR3 is 15 amino acids. V was clipped by 0 bases and J by 6 bases; unmatched bases: 6. With MiXCR, TCRdb reprocessed the PCR reads. The sample includes roughly 19,000 clones, approximately 22% of them seen just once. Specimen: tumor tissue. The chain joins TRBV7-3 to TRBJ2-3; 7 bases fit TRBD2. The TCR originated in a male donor with papillary thyroid cancer or a benign thyroid nodule (not recorded which). Some clones in this sample may be carry-over from other donors' samples. CDR3 protein: CASSLTTGGSDTQYF. The CDR3 DNA reads as TGTGCCAGCAGCTTAACAACGGGAGGTTCGGATACGCAGTATTTT.